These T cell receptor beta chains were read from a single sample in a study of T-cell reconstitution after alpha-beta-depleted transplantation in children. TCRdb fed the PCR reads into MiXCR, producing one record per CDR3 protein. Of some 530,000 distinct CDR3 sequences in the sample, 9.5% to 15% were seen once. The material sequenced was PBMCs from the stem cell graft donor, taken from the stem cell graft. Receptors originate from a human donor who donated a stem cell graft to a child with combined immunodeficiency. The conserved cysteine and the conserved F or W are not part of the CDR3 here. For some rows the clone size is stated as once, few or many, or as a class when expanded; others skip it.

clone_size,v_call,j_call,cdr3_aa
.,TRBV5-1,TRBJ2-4,ASSYTGGAGGVQY
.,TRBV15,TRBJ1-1,ATSRDTEAF
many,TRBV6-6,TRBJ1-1,ASSYRDRAF
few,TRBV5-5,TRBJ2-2,ASSLVYRTYTGELF
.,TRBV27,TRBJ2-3,ASRARLAGGLAAPTDTQY
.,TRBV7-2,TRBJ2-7,ASSLVTGPSYEQY
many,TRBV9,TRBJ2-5,ASSVVASGSRETQY
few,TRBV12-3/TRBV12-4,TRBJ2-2,ASNGLSANTGELF
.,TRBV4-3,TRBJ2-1,ASSQGGAALNEQF
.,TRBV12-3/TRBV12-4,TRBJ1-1,ASSLGRRANTEAF
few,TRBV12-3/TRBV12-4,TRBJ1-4,ASSLQGTATNEKLF
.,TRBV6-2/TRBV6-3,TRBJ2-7,ASSYTLWTPNYEQY
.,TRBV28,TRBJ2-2,ASSAPTATGELF
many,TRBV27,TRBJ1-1,ASKGLAPEAF
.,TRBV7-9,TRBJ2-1,ASTYEREGNNEQF
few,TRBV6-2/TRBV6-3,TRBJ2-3,ASRGRTTDTQY
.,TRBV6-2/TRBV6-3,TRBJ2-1,ASSYSLRGGPYNEQF
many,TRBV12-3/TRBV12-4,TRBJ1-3,ASSPLGVFSGNTIY
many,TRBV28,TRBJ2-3,ASKWVGGAADTQY
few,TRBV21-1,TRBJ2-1,ASSKGRRGEQF
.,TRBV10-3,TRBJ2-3,AISEGQGDTQY
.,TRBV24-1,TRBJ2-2,ATSDTRTGHGELF
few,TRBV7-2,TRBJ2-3,ASSSLAGAADTQY
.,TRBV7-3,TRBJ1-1,ASSPRQGRTEAF
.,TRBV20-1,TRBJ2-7,SARNGGHDEQY
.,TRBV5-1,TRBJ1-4,ASSLGDSLPEKLF
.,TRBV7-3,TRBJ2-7,ASSLIPQQEQY
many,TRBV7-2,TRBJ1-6,ASSRGRSANSPLH
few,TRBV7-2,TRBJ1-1,ASSPRDRGGTEAF
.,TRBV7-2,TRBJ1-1,ASRGGMYTEAF
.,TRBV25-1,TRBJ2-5,ASSVRDSCEETQY
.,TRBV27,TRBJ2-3,ASSFSRQVDTQY
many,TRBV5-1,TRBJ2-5,ASSLYGAGQETQY
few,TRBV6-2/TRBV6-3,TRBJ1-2,ASSQTPRNGYT
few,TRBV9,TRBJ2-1,ASSERDQRGGGNEQF
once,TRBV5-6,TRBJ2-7,AMGSGLGSYEQY
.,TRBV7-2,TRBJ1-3,ASSLLTGIWSGNTIY
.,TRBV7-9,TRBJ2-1,ASSPSGTSGGLEQF
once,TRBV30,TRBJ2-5,AWSSGGQGQETQY
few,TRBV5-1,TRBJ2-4,ASSPWGDSDPSRNKNIQY
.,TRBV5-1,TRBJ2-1,ASSTSGATYNEQF
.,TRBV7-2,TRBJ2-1,ASSPTGSGSYNEQF
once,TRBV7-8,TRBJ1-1,ASSLGPDREVF
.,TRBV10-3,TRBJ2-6,AIRAASTSGANVLT
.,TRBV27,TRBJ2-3,ASSHTGFRFTDTQY